This T cell receptor (beta chain) was captured in a study of blood T cell repertoires in COVID-19. Study details: Some COVID-19 samples were acute and others convalescent; all came from the United States, Italy and Spain.

Those who participated ranged in age from roughly 18 to 100 years and resided in about two dozen US areas. Assay used: immunoSEQ multiplex PCR; TCRdb lists only in-frame clones, some missing. The sample carries just over 300,000 clones, 90% recorded once. From germline, CDR1 is SGHAT and CDR2 FQNNGV. The CDR3 spans 15 residues. V lost 1 base and J lost 2, with 12 bases in between. The chain couples TRBV11-2 to TRBJ2-7; D may be TRBD1 (5 bases). The sample taken for sequencing was PBMCs or T cells enriched from blood (not recorded which). The receptor was derived from a woman aged 18 to 35 with acute COVID-19. CDR3 DNA: TGTGCCAGCAGCTTAGGGACATCCAAACCCTACGAGCAGTACTTC. This translates into CASSLGTSKPYEQYF.